This TCR beta chain comes out of a study of shared clonotypes between healthy human individuals. Study in general: Two women and a few men aged 18 to 49 served as donors.

This CDR3 contains 14 residues. The germline CDR1 and CDR2 sequences are MNHEY and SMNVEV (reference sequence). V was cut by 4 bases and J by 5 bases, with 14 bases left in between. DNA at approximately 200 ng, about 30,000 T cell genomes, went into sorted-subset replicate PCRs. Sequencing used immunoSEQ multiplex PCR; TCRdb keeps in-frame clones, though not all of them. The profile shows hundreds of thousands of clones, under 80% of them singletons. The sequence was collected from a woman aged 25 to 39 in good health. Sequences were obtained from memory CD4+ T cells sorted from blood. As for subset: CD45RA-negative fraction. This chain joins TRBV27 and TRBJ1-2; no clear D. The DNA of the CDR3 is TGTGCCAGCAGTTCCCGATCATGGGGTTATGGCTACACCTTC. Its protein is CASSSRSWGYGYTF.